The next 27 T cell receptor beta chains were all read from a single sample in a study of control samples from healthy donors and cancer patients. Sequencing was performed with immunoSEQ multiplex PCR; in TCRdb, only in-frame clones are kept and a portion is missing. The repertoire has 150,000 to 200,000 clones, just over 85% of them found once; the top ten carry approximately 4.9%. Input material: blood. Receptor source: a woman aged 25 to 39 in good health.

The J gene is TRBJ2-7, the V gene TRBV11-3; 10 nucleotides align to TRBD2. The CDR3 totals 13 residues. Germline V gives CDR1 SGHNT, CDR2 YENEEA. V shed 6 bases, J shed 4 bases, and the junction held 3 bases outside the gene matches. CDR3 residues: CASSTSGDYEQYF. As DNA, the CDR3 is TGTGCCAGCAGTACTAGCGGGGATTACGAGCAGTACTTC. Full variable domain (rest looked up from reference TRBV11-3 and TRBJ2-7): EAGVVQSPRYKIIEKKQPVAFWCNPISGHNTLYWYLQNLGQGPELLIRYENEEAVDDSQLPKDRFSAERLKGVDSTLKIQPAELGDSAVYLCASSTSGDYEQYFGPGTRLTVT.

The V gene is TRBV6-5, the J gene TRBJ1-6, with 7 bases that match TRBD1. The CDR3 contains 13 residues. Germline CDR1 reads MNHEY; CDR2 reads SVGAGI. J lost 9 bases, V lost 2 bases, and 1 base had no gene match. CDR3 sequence reads: CASSYDRVSPLHF. The CDR3, as DNA: TGTGCCAGCAGTTACGACAGGGTTTCACCCCTCCACTTT.

The J gene is TRBJ1-2, the V gene TRBV9, with 9 bases lining up with TRBD1. The CDR3 covers 16 residues. Germline V gene sequence: CDR1 SGDLS, CDR2 YYNGEE. V lost 3 bases, J lost 6 bases, and 12 bases stayed unmatched. The CDR3 spells CASSAPAGTGGNGYTF. DNA for the CDR3: TGTGCCAGCAGCGCCCCTGCTGGAACAGGGGGCAATGGCTACACCTTC.

This chain uses TRBV5-1 with TRBJ2-2; 8 bases align to TRBD1. Germline lookup yields CDR1 SGHRS and CDR2 YFSETQ. CDR3 length equals 15 residues. V gave up 1 base and J gave up 5 bases; unmatched junction bases: 4. The CDR3 DNA reads TGCGCCAGCAGCTTGAATGACAGGGGTACCGGGGAGCTGTTTTTT. Translating it yields CASSLNDRGTGELFF.

The DNA of the CDR3 is TGCGCCAGCAGCTGGGGACAGGGAGGTGAGCAGTTCTTC. Translating gives CASSWGQGGEQFF. The gene calls are TRBV5-1 and TRBJ2-1; 9 bases match TRBD1. Germline CDR1 and CDR2: SGHRS and YFSETQ. The ends lost 3 bases at V and 9 bases at J; junction bases unmatched: 4. The CDR3 has 13 amino acids. Full variable domain (remainder filled in from reference TRBV5-1 and TRBJ2-1): KAGVTQTPRYLIKTRGQQVTLSCSPISGHRSVSWYQQTPGQGLQFLFEYFSETQRNKGNFPGRFSGRQFSNSRSEMNVSTLELGDSALYLCASSWGQGGEQFFGPGTRLTVL.

V gene TRBV9 combines with J gene TRBJ1-4; unclear D gene. CDR1 is SGDLS, CDR2 YYNGEE, per germline. The CDR3 is 14 residues long. The V gene lost 4 bases and the J gene lost 1 base, with 8 bases spanning the gap. The CDR3 loop is CASSPRITNEKLFF. The CDR3 nucleotides read TGTGCCAGCAGCCCAAGGATAACTAATGAAAAACTGTTTTTT. The full variable domain, its missing parts supplied by reference TRBV9 and TRBJ1-4, is DSGVTQTPKHLITATGQRVTLRCSPRSGDLSVYWYQQSLDQGLQFLIQYYNGEERAKGNILERFSAQQFPDLHSELNLSSLELGDSALYFCASSPRITNEKLFFGSGTQLSVL.

V gene TRBV15 combines with J gene TRBJ2-5; no reliable D call. Looked up from germline, CDR1 is LNHNV and CDR2 is YYDKDF (reference sequence). Trimming cost V 5 bases and J 2 bases, with 6 bases left between them. The CDR3 has 12 amino acids. In DNA, the CDR3 is TGTGCCACCAGCGGCGGTCAAGAGACCCAGTACTTC. Translation gives CATSGGQETQYF. Using reference TRBV15 and TRBJ2-5 for the parts outside the CDR3, the full variable domain is DAMVIQNPRYQVTQFGKPVTLSCSQTLNHNVMYWYQQKSSQAPKLLFHYYDKDFNNEADTPDNFQSRRPNTSFCFLDIRSPGLGDTAMYLCATSGGQETQYFGPGTRLLVL.

The chain is built from TRBV28 and TRBJ2-3; possibly TRBD1 for D (6 bases). Germline CDR1 is MDHEN and CDR2 is SYDVKM. V lost 4 bases and J lost 3, with 14 bases in between. This CDR3 region has 15 residues. The CDR3 region is CASSSSGGSTDTQYF. Written as DNA, the CDR3 is TGTGCCAGCAGTTCCAGTGGGGGCAGTACAGATACGCAGTATTTT.

V and J are TRBV18 and TRBJ1-3, with D uncertain. Germline lookup yields CDR1 KGHSH and CDR2 LQKENI. CDR3 length: 14 amino acids. V was shortened by 3 bases and J by 7 bases, with 13 bases between the two germline ends. The CDR3: CASSPAGDGNTIYF. CDR3 bases: TGTGCCAGCTCACCTGCCGGGGATGGGAACACCATATATTTT.

The chain uses TRBV19 and TRBJ1-1; D gene uncertain. The V gene's germline CDR1 is LNHDA and CDR2 SQIVND (reference sequence). The length of the CDR3 is 16 residues. With 3 bases removed from V and 4 bases from J, the gap between germline ends came to 18 bases. For the CDR3, the DNA is TGTGCCAGTAGTATGTTCGGGGAAGCACGGCGCACTGAAGCTTTCTTT. Translating gives CASSMFGEARRTEAFF. Complete variable domain (other parts from reference TRBV19 and TRBJ1-1): DGGITQSPKYLFRKEGQNVTLSCEQNLNHDAMYWYRQDPGQGLRLIYYSQIVNDFQKGDIAEGYSVSREKKESFPLTVTSAQKNPTAFYLCASSMFGEARRTEAFFGQGTRLTVV.

Remarks on this clone: Other DNA sequences from this sample encode an identical CDR3 as well. The CDR3 DNA sequence: TGTGCCAGTAGCGGGGGTAGCAATCAGCCCCAGCATTTT. Its protein is CASSGGSNQPQHF. The rearrangement links TRBV19 to TRBJ1-5, with D possibly being TRBD1 (5 bases). The germline CDR1 and CDR2 sequences are LNHDA and SQIVND (reference sequence). Trimming stripped 6 bases from V and 0 bases from J, with 6 bases between. The CDR3 is made up of 13 amino acids.

The J gene is TRBJ1-1, the V gene TRBV27; D remains unclear. Trimming removed 6 bases from V and 4 bases from J, with 15 bases in between. The germline V gene has CDR1 MNHEY and CDR2 SMNVEV (reference sequence). The CDR3 length is 14 residues. The CDR3 sequence is CASSRAGSFTEAFF. Written as DNA, the CDR3 is TGTGCCAGCAGCCGCGCGGGAAGCTTCACTGAAGCTTTCTTT.

J is TRBJ2-1 and V is TRBV7-6; D assignment may be TRBD1 or TRBD2 (6 bases each). The CDR3 runs 18 residues. V lost 0 bases, J lost 0 bases, and 15 bases lay in between. CDR1 is SGHVS, CDR2 FNYEAQ, per germline. CDR3 sequence: CASSLAGGSSLSYNEQFF. The CDR3 bases are TGTGCCAGCAGCTTAGCGGGGGGCAGTTCCCTCTCCTACAATGAGCAGTTCTTC.

This rearrangement joins TRBV10-3 to TRBJ1-5, with 10 bases that match TRBD1. V was pared by 6 bases and J by 2 bases, with 4 bases of the junction left unmatched. Germline values: CDR1 ENHRY, CDR2 SYGVKD. The CDR3 runs 15 residues. Here the CDR3 DNA reads TGTGCCATCAGGGGGGACAGGGGAGGCAATCAGCCCCAGCATTTT. It codes for CAIRGDRGGNQPQHF.

The chain carries TRBV29-1 and TRBJ1-4; the D is unclear. The CDR3 has 14 residues. The V gene's germline CDR1 is SQVTM and CDR2 ANQGSEA. The V end was cut by 2 bases, the J end by 5 bases, with 12 bases between. CDR3 region: CSVEYMGRNEKLFF. The CDR3 nucleotides are TGCAGCGTTGAATATATGGGTCGCAATGAAAAACTGTTTTTT.

This clone was detected ten times or more. The chain is built from TRBV5-4 and TRBJ2-3, with 7 bases lining up with TRBD2. Germline CDR1 reads SGHNT; CDR2 reads YYREEE (reference sequence). The CDR3 extends over 15 amino acids. V gave up 4 bases and J gave up 3 bases; unmatched junction bases: 8. The CDR3 DNA reads TGTGCCAGCAGCAAGGTAGTCGGGAGGACAGATACGCAGTATTTT. It yields the protein CASSKVVGRTDTQYF.

The V call is TRBV30, the J call TRBJ1-1; D gene uncertain. The CDR3 contains 13 residues. Trimming removed 2 bases at V and 1 base at J, with 8 bases between. The germline V gene has CDR1 GTSNPN and CDR2 SVGIG (reference sequence). The CDR3: CAWSWTENTEAFF. The CDR3 DNA follows: TGTGCCTGGAGTTGGACGGAGAACACTGAAGCTTTCTTT.

This sequence joins TRBV11-2 and TRBJ2-1; D is possibly TRBD1 or TRBD2 (5 bases each). The CDR3 length is 13 residues. V lost 4 bases and J lost 9, with 13 bases in between. CDR1 is SGHAT, CDR2 FQNNGV, per germline. The CDR3 sequence is CASSSRPGTEQFF. Here the CDR3 DNA reads TGTGCCAGCAGCTCCAGACCGGGGACTGAGCAGTTCTTC.

The chain employs TRBV28 and TRBJ2-2; no clear D gene. The CDR3 is 14 residues long. V shed 1 base and J shed 10 bases, with 13 bases lying between them. Germline V lookup: CDR1 MDHEN, CDR2 SYDVKM. For the CDR3, the DNA is TGTGCCAGCAGTTTATTCGCAGACTTGAAGGAGCTGTTTTTT. Amino acid sequence: CASSLFADLKELFF. The full variable domain, with the rest looked up from reference TRBV28 and TRBJ2-2, is DVKVTQSSRYLVKRTGEKVFLECVQDMDHENMFWYRQDPGLGLRLIYFSYDVKMKEKGDIPEGYSVSREKKERFSLILESASTNQTSMYLCASSLFADLKELFFGEGSRLTVL.

This clone was counted between two and nine times. The chain couples TRBV7-8 to TRBJ1-1, with D possibly being TRBD1 (5 bases). Germline V CDR1 and CDR2: SGHVS, FQNEAQ. This CDR3 has 16 residues. V was shortened by 5 bases and J by 5 bases, with 21 bases between the two germline ends. Here the CDR3 reads CASSAALKGDGTEAFF. The CDR3 DNA sequence: TGTGCCAGCAGCGCCGCGTTGAAAGGGGATGGAACTGAAGCTTTCTTT.

The chain links TRBV29-1 to TRBJ2-2, with 10 positions matching TRBD1. The germline gives CDR1 SQVTM, CDR2 ANQGSEA. This CDR3 region has 14 residues. V shed 7 bases and J 5 bases; nucleotides not matched to a gene: 7. CDR3 in amino acids: CSAYLGQGTGELFF. The CDR3 nucleotides are TGCAGCGCATATCTGGGACAGGGGACCGGGGAGCTGTTTTTT.

The rearrangement joins TRBV7-2 to TRBJ2-5; TRBD2 agrees at 7 bases. The CDR3 length is 17 residues. The germline V gene encodes CDR1 SGHTA and CDR2 FQGNSA. V was pared by 5 bases and J by 5 bases, with 17 bases of the junction left unmatched. CDR3 in amino acids: CASSQGDQRGFWETQYF. Here the CDR3 DNA reads TGTGCCAGCAGCCAGGGCGACCAGCGGGGATTCTGGGAGACCCAGTACTTC. Supplemented by reference TRBV7-2 and TRBJ2-5, the full variable domain reads GAGVSQSPSNKVTEKGKDVELRCDPISGHTALYWYRQSLGQGLEFLIYFQGNSAPDKSGLPSDRFSAERTGGSVSTLTIQRTQQEDSAVYLCASSQGDQRGFWETQYFGPGTRLLVL.

This clone was counted a single time. The V gene is TRBV6-5, the J gene TRBJ2-7; no reliable D call. This CDR3 region has 14 residues. CDR1 is MNHEY and CDR2 is SVGAGI in the germline V gene. The V and J ends lost 6 bases and 2 bases respectively, with 14 bases between them. The CDR3 coding sequence is TGTGCCAGCAGAACCAAGGGTGCCCCCTACGAGCAGTACTTC. Protein sequence: CASRTKGAPYEQYF.

V is TRBV10-3 and J is TRBJ1-3; weak D call: TRBD1 (6 bases). Germline CDR1 is ENHRY and CDR2 is SYGVKD. V dropped 7 bases and J dropped 3 bases, with 13 bases sitting between them. This CDR3 region has 14 residues. For the CDR3, the DNA is TGTGCCATCATGACGACAGGCCTTGGAAACACCATATATTTT. This codes for CAIMTTGLGNTIYF.

The chain uses TRBV4-2 and TRBJ1-2, with D possibly matching TRBD1 (5 bases). This CDR3 has 15 residues. Germline V lookup: CDR1 LGHNA, CDR2 YNFKEQ. Trimming removed 1 base from V and 1 base from J, with 10 bases in between. This chain's CDR3 is CASSQGGWSNYGYTF. CDR3 nucleotides: TGTGCCAGCAGCCAAGGGGGGTGGAGTAACTATGGCTACACCTTC.

The rearrangement links TRBV19 to TRBJ2-7, with 11 bases aligning to TRBD1. The V gene's germline CDR1 is LNHDA and CDR2 SQIVND (reference sequence). The CDR3 extends over 13 amino acids. After removal of 6 bases from V and 6 bases from J, the junction contained 4 bases not matched to a gene. The CDR3, as DNA: TGTGCCAGTAGCCGGGGACAGGGGGGCGAGCAGTACTTC. This translates into CASSRGQGGEQYF.

The chain couples TRBV20-1 to TRBJ2-1; perhaps TRBD2 as D (5 bases). V gave up 3 bases and J gave up 4 bases, with 16 bases separating them. The CDR3 contains 15 residues. Germline V gene data show CDR1 as DFQATT and CDR2 as SNEGSKA (reference sequence). The chain's CDR3 is CSASMRPLAYNEQFF. In nucleotides, the CDR3 is TGCAGTGCTAGTATGAGGCCCTTAGCGTACAATGAGCAGTTCTTC.